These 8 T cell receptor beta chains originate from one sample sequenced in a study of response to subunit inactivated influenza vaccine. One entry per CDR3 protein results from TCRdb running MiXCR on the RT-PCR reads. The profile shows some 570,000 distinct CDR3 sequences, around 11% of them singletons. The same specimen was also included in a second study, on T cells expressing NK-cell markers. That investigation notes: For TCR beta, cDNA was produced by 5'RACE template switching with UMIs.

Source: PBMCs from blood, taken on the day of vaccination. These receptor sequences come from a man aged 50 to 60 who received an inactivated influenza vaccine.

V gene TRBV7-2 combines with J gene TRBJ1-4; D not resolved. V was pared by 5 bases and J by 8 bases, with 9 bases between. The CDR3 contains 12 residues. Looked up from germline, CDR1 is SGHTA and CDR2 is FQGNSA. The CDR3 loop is CASSRSGEKLFF. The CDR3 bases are TGTGCCAGCAGCCGTTCAGGAGAAAAACTGTTTTTT.

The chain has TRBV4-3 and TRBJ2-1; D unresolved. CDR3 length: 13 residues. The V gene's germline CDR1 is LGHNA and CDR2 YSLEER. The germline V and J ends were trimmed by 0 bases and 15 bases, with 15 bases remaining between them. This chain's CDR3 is CASSQEISALRFF. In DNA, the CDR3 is TGCGCCAGCAGCCAAGAAATCAGCGCTCTCCGGTTCTTC.

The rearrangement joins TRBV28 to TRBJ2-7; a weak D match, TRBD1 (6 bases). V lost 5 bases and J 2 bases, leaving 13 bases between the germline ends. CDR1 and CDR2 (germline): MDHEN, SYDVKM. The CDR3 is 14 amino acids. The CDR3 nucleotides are TGTGCCAGCAGTACTCGACAGGCAACCTACGAGCAGTACTTC. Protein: CASSTRQATYEQYF. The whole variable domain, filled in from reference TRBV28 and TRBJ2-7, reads DVKVTQSSRYLVKRTGEKVFLECVQDMDHENMFWYRQDPGLGLRLIYFSYDVKMKEKGDIPEGYSVSREKKERFSLILESASTNQTSMYLCASSTRQATYEQYFGPGTRLTVT.

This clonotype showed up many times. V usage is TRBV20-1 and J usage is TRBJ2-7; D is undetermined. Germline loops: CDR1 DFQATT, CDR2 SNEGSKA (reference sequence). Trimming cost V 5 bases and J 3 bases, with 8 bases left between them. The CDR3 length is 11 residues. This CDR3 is CSASPGYEQYF. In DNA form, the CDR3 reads TGCAGTGCTTCCCCCGGCTACGAGCAGTACTTC.

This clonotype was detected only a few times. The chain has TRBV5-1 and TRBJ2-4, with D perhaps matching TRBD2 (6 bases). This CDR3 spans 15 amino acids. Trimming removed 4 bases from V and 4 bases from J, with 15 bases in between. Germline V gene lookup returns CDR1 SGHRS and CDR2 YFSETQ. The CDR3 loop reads CASSTSGTLKNIQYF. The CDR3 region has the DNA TGCGCCAGCAGCACCTCCGGGACTTTGAAAAACATTCAGTACTTC.

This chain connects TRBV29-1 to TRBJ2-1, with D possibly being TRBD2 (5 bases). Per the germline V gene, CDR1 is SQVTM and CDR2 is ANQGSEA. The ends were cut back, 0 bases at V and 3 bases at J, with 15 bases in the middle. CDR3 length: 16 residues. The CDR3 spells CSVEDREHLHYNEQFF. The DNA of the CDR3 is TGCAGCGTTGAAGATAGGGAGCATCTCCACTACAATGAGCAGTTCTTC.

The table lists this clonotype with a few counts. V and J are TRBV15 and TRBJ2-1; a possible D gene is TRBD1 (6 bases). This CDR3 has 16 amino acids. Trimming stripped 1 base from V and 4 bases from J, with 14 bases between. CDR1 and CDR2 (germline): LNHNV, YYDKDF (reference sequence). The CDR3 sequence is CATSRVSGTLYNEQFF. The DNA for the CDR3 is TGTGCCACCAGCAGAGTCTCCGGGACACTATACAATGAGCAGTTCTTC.

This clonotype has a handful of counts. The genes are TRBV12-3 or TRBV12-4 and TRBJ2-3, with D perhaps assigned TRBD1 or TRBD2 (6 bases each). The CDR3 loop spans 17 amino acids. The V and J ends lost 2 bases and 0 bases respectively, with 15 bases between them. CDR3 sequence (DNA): TGTGCCAGCAGTTTAAGGTGGAGGGGGACTAGCACAGATACGCAGTATTTT. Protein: CASSLRWRGTSTDTQYF.